The T cell receptor (beta chain) described here comes from a study of tumor and adjacent non-tumor tissue in lung cancer. As for the study in general: The cohort had roughly 11 adenocarcinoma, 2 squamous cell and 1 small cell patients. Patients were aged about 31 to 76, 10 men and about 5 women, stage I to III. Points from the study as a whole: Higher tumor TCR diversity was associated with shorter survival. TCR diversity was significantly greater in tumor than normal lung tissue.

As regards this clonotype: What it recognizes is unknown.

This sample's RNA came from whole unsorted tissue. Three rounds of nested PCR, following a modified ARM-PCR protocol, produced the TCRbeta library. TCRdb analysed the multiplex PCR reads with MiXCR anew, one entry per CDR3 protein. The sample includes 200,000 to 250,000 distinct CDR3 sequences, 60% to 75% seen only once; the top ten take around 27%. Germline CDR1 and CDR2: SGHNT and YYREEE (reference sequence). Deletions cut 2 bases from V and 5 bases from J, with 9 bases between. The CDR3 extends over 13 amino acids. This rearrangement joins TRBV5-4 to TRBJ2-3, with D unclear. Sequencing input: lung tumor tissue. The source is a man aged 60-69 years with non-small cell lung cancer. CDR3 sequence reads: CASSFTDEDTQYF. CDR3 nucleotide sequence: TGTGCCAGCAGCTTCACAGATGAAGATACGCAGTATTTT.